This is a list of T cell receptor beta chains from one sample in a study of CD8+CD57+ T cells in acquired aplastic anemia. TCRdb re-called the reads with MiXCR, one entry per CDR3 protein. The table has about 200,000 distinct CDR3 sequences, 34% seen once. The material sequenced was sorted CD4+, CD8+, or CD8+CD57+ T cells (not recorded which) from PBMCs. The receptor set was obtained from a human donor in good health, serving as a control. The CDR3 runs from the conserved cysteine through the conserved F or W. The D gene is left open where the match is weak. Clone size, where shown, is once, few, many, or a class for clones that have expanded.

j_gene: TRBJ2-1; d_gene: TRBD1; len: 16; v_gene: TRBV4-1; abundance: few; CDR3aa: CASSNGQGGFYNEQFF; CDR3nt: TGCGCCAGCAGCAACGGACAGGGTGGTTTCTACAATGAGCAGTTCTTC
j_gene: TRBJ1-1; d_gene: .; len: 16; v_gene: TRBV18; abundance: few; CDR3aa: CASSFEISGVNTEAFF; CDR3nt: TGTGCCAGCTCATTCGAAATTTCGGGAGTGAACACTGAAGCTTTCTTT
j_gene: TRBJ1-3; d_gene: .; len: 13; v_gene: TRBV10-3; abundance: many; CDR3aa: CAIRGSSGNTIYF; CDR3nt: TGTGCCATCAGGGGAAGCTCTGGAAACACCATATATTTT
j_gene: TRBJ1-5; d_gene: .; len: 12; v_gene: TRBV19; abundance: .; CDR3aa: CASSAPNQPQHF; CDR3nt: TGTGCCAGTAGTGCCCCCAATCAGCCCCAGCATTTT
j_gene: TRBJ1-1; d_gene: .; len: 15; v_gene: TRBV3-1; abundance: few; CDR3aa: CASSPGPQQDTEAFF; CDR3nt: TGTGCCAGCAGCCCGGGTCCTCAGCAGGACACTGAAGCTTTCTTT
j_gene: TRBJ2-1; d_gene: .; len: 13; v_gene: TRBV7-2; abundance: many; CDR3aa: CASSLRNYNEQFF; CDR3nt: TGTGCCAGCAGCTTAAGGAATTACAATGAGCAGTTCTTC
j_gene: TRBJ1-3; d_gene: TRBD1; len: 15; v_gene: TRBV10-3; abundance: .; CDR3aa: CAISPGTGGGNTIYF; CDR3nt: TGTGCCATCAGTCCTGGGACAGGGGGTGGAAACACCATATATTTT
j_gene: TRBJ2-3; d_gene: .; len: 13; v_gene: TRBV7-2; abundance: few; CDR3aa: CASDFRDTDTQYF; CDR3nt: TGTGCCAGCGACTTTCGGGACACAGATACGCAGTATTTT
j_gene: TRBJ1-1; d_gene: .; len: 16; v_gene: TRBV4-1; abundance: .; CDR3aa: CASSQGGGRGDTEAFF; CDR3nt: TGCGCCAGCAGCCAAGGGGGGGGGAGAGGGGACACTGAAGCTTTCTTT
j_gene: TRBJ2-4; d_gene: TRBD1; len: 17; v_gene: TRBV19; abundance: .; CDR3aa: CASRYAGGVSSKNIQYF; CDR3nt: TGTGCCAGTAGGTATGCAGGGGGCGTTTCTTCCAAAAACATTCAGTACTTC
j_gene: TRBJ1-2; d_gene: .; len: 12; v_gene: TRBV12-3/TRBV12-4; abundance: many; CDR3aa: CASSLDREYGTF; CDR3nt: TGTGCCAGCAGTTTAGACCGGGAATACGGCACCTTC
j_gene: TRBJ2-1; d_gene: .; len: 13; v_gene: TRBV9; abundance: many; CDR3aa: CASSRPLGNEQFF; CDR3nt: TGTGCCAGCAGCCGTCCGCTGGGGAATGAGCAGTTCTTC
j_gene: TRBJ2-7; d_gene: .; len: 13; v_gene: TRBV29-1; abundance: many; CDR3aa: CSVRLGSNYEQYF; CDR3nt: TGCAGCGTCCGCCTGGGTTCCAACTACGAGCAGTACTTC
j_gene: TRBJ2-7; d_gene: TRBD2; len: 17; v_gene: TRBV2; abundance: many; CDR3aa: CASSVGVVAGNSYEQYF; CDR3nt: TGTGCCAGCAGTGTTGGGGTGGTAGCGGGAAACTCCTACGAGCAGTACTTC
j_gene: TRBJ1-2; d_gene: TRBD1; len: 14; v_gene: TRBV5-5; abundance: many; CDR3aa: CASSFGTGYYGYTF; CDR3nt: TGTGCCAGCAGCTTTGGGACAGGGTACTATGGCTACACCTTC
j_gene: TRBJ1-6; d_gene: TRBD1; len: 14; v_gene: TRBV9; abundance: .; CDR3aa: CASSQTGAGSPLHF; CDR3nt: TGTGCCAGCAGTCAAACAGGGGCCGGTTCACCCCTCCACTTT
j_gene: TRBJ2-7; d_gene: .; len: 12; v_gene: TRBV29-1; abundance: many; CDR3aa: CSVVQSPSEQYF; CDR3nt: TGCAGCGTTGTACAGTCCCCGTCCGAGCAGTACTTC
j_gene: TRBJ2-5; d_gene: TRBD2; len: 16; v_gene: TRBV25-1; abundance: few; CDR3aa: CASSDGAGAHTETQYF; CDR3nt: TGTGCCAGCAGTGACGGAGCGGGAGCTCACACTGAGACCCAGTACTTC
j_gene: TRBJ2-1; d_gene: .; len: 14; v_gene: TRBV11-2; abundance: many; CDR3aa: CATRTSGANNEQFF; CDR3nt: TGTGCCACGCGTACTTCGGGGGCTAACAATGAGCAGTTCTTC
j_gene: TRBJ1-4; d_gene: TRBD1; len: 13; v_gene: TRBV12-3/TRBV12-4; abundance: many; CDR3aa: CASSEGQVGKLFF; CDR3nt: TGTGCCAGCAGCGAGGGACAGGTGGGAAAACTGTTTTTT
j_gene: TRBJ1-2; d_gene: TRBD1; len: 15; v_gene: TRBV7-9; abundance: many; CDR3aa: CASSLYDREDYGYTF; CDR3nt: TGTGCCAGCAGCTTATACGACAGGGAAGACTATGGCTACACCTTC
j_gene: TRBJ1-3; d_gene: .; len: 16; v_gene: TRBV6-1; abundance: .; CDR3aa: CASSGSGAVKGNTIYF; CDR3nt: TGTGCCAGCAGCGGATCAGGGGCGGTAAAGGGAAACACCATATATTTT
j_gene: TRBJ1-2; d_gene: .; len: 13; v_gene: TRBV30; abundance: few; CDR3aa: CAWSVGPGRGYTF; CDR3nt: TGTGCCTGGAGTGTTGGTCCGGGTCGAGGCTACACCTTC
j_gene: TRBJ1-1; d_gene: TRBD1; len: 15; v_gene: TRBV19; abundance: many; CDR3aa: CASSKTGRMNTEAFF; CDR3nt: TGTGCCAGTAGTAAGACAGGGCGCATGAACACTGAAGCTTTCTTT
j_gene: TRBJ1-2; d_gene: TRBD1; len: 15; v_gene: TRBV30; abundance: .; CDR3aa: CAWSHPGTGRYGYTF; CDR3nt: TGTGCCTGGAGTCACCCGGGGACAGGGAGGTATGGCTACACCTTC
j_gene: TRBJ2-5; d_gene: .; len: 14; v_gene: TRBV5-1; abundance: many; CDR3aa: CASSLTPSQETQYF; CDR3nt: TGCGCCAGCAGCTTGACGCCCAGCCAAGAGACCCAGTACTTC
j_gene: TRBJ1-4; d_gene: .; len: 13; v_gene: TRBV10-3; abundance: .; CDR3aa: CATARATNEKLFF; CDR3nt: TGTGCCACCGCAAGAGCTACGAATGAAAAACTGTTTTTT
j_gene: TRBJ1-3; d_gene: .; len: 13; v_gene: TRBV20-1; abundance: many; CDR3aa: CSARQSSGNTIYF; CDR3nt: TGCAGTGCTAGACAGAGCTCTGGAAACACCATATATTTT
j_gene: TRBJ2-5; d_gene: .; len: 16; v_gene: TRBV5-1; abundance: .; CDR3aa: CASSLVIGGLQETQYF; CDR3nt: TGCGCCAGCAGCTTGGTTATCGGGGGGCTCCAAGAGACCCAGTACTTC
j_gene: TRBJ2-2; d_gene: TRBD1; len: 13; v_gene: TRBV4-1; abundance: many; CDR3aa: CASSQPGQSERRF; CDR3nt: TGCGCCAGCAGCCAACCGGGACAGTCCGAACGCCGTTTT
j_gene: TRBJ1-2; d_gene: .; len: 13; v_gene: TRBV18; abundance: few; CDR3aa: CASSPYDGYGYTF; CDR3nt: TGTGCCAGCTCACCATATGACGGCTACGGCTACACCTTC
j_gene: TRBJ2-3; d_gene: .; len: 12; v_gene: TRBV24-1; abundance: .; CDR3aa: CTTSVLADTQYF; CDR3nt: TGTACCACCAGTGTTTTAGCAGATACGCAGTATTTT
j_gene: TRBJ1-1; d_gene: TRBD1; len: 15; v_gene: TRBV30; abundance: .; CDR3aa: CAWTWTGGIGTEAFF; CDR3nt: TGTGCCTGGACTTGGACAGGGGGCATCGGTACTGAAGCTTTCTTT